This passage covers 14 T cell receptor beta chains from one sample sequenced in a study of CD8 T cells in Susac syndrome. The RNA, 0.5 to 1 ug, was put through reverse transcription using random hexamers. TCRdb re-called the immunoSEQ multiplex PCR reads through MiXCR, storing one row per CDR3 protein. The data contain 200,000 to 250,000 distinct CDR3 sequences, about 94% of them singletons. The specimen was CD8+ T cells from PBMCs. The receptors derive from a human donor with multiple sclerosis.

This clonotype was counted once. The CDR3 reads CASSPTGAVDQETQYF. The CDR3 DNA reads as TGTGCCAGCAGCCCCACCGGGGCCGTCGATCAAGAGACCCAGTACTTC. This sequence joins TRBV3-1 and TRBJ2-5; D might be TRBD1 or TRBD2, each matching 5 bases. Germline-derived CDR1 and CDR2 are LGHDT and YNNKEL (reference sequence). The V and J ends lost 4 bases and 2 bases respectively, with 17 bases between them. The CDR3 consists of 16 residues.

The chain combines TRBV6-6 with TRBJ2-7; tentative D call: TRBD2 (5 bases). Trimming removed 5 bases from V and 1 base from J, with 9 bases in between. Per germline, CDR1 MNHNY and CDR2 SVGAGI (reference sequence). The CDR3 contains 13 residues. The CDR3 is CASSISGSYEQYF. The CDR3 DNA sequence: TGTGCCAGCAGTATCAGCGGATCCTACGAGCAGTACTTC.

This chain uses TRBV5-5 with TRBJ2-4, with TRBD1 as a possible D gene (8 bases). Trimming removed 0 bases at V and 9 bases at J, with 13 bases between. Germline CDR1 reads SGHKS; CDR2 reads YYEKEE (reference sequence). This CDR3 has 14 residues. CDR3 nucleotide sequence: TGTGCCAGCAGCTTGGAACAGGGGGGGAGCATTCAGTACTTC. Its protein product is CASSLEQGGSIQYF. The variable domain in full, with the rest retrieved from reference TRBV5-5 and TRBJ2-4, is DAGVTQSPTHLIKTRGQQVTLRCSPISGHKSVSWYQQVLGQGPQFIFQYYEKEERGRGNFPDRFSARQFPNYSSELNVNALLLGDSALYLCASSLEQGGSIQYFGAGTRLSVL.

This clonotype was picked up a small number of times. The chain's CDR3 is CASSLTGSGELFF. In nucleotides, the CDR3 is TGTGCCAGCAGCTTAACAGGTTCCGGGGAGCTGTTTTTT. The gene calls are TRBV7-3 and TRBJ2-2; D not resolved. Trimming removed 0 bases from V and 6 bases from J, with 5 bases in between. CDR1 SGHTA and CDR2 FQGTGA come from the germline V gene. This CDR3 has 13 amino acids. Combining the CDR3 with reference TRBV7-3 and TRBJ2-2 gives the whole variable domain GAGVSQTPSNKVTEKGKYVELRCDPISGHTALYWYRQSLGQGPEFLIYFQGTGAADDSGLPNDRFFAVRPEGSVSTLKIQRTERGDSAVYLCASSLTGSGELFFGEGSRLTVL.

For the CDR3, the DNA is TGTGCCAGCAGTTACTCGAAGGTTTCGGGGGCGGAGACCCAGTACTTC. Amino acids: CASSYSKVSGAETQYF. V gene TRBV6-2 or TRBV6-3 combines with J gene TRBJ2-5; D possibly uses TRBD1 or TRBD2 (6 bases each). Germline V gene lookup returns CDR1 MNHEY and CDR2 SVGEGT. The ends were cut back, 0 bases at V and 5 bases at J, with 16 bases in the middle. The CDR3 sequence is 16 residues long.

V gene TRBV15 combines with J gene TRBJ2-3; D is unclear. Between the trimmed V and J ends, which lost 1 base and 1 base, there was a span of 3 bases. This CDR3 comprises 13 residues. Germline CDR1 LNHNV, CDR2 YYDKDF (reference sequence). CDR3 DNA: TGTGCCACCAGCAGAGGAGGCACAGATACGCAGTATTTT. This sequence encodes CATSRGGTDTQYF.

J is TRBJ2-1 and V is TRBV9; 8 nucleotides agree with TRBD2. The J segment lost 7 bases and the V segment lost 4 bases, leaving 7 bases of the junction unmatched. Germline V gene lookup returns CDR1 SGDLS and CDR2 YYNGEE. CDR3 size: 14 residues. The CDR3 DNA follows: TGTGCCAGCAGCCCCGGGGGGGCCGGGAATGAGCAGTTCTTC. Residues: CASSPGGAGNEQFF. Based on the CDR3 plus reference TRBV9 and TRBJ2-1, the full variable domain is DSGVTQTPKHLITATGQRVTLRCSPRSGDLSVYWYQQSLDQGLQFLIQYYNGEERAKGNILERFSAQQFPDLHSELNLSSLELGDSALYFCASSPGGAGNEQFFGPGTRLTVL.

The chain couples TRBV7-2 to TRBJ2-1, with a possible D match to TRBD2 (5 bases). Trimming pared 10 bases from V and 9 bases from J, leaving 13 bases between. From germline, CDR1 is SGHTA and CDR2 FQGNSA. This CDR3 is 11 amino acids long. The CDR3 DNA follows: TGTGCCATTTTGGATCGGGGTGAGCAGTTCTTC. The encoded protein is CAILDRGEQFF.

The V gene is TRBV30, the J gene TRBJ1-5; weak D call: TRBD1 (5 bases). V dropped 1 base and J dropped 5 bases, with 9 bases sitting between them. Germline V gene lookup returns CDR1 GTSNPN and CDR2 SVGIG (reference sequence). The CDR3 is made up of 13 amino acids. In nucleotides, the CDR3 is TGTGCCTGGAGTGGAGGGGAGTATCAGCCCCAGCATTTT. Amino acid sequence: CAWSGGEYQPQHF.

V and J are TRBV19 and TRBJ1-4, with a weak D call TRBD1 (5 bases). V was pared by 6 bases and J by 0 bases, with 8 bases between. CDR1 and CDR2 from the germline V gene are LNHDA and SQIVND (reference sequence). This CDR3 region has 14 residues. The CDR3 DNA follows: TGTGCCAGTAGCCCGGGACCAACTAATGAAAAACTGTTTTTT. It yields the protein CASSPGPTNEKLFF.

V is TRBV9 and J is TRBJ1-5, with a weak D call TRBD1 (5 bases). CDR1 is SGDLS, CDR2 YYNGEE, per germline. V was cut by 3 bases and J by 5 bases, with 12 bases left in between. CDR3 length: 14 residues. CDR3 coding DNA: TGTGCCAGCAGCGGATCTGGGACCTATCAGCCCCAGCATTTT. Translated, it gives CASSGSGTYQPQHF.

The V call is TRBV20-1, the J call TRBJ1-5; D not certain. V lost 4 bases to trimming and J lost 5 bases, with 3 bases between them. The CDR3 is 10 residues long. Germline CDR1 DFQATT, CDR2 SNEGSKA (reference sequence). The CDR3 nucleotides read TGCAGTGCTAAGGATCAGCCCCAGCATTTT. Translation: CSAKDQPQHF.

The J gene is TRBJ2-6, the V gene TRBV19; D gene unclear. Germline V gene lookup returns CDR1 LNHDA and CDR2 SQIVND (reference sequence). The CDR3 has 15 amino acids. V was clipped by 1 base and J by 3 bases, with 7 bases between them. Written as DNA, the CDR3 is TGTGCCAGTAGTATAGGAGCATATGGGGCCAACGTCCTGACTTTC. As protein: CASSIGAYGANVLTF.

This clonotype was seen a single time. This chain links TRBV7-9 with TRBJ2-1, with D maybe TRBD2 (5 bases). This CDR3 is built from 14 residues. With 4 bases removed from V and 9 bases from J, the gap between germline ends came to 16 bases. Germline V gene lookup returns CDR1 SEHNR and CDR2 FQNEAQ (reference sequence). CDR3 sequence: CASSYYSGGAEQFF. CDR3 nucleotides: TGTGCCAGCAGCTACTACTCCGGAGGAGCTGAGCAGTTCTTC.